This T cell receptor (beta chain) comes out of a study of blood T cell repertoires in COVID-19. The length of the CDR3 is 15 residues. The V gene lost 3 bases and the J gene lost 3 bases, with 15 bases spanning the gap. The germline gives CDR1 MDHEN, CDR2 SYDVKM. Sequenced by immunoSEQ multiplex PCR; TCRdb stores in-frame clones only, minus some. The sample shows 250,000 or so clones, 90% of them seen only once. This receptor was taken from a man aged 30 to 45 with COVID-19, enrolled during active disease. Material for sequencing was peripheral blood. The V call is TRBV28, the J call TRBJ2-7, with D possibly matching TRBD1 (5 bases). The CDR3 here is CASSLYRLSLYEQYF. CDR3 in DNA: TGTGCCAGCAGTTTGTACAGGTTGTCCCTCTACGAGCAGTACTTC.